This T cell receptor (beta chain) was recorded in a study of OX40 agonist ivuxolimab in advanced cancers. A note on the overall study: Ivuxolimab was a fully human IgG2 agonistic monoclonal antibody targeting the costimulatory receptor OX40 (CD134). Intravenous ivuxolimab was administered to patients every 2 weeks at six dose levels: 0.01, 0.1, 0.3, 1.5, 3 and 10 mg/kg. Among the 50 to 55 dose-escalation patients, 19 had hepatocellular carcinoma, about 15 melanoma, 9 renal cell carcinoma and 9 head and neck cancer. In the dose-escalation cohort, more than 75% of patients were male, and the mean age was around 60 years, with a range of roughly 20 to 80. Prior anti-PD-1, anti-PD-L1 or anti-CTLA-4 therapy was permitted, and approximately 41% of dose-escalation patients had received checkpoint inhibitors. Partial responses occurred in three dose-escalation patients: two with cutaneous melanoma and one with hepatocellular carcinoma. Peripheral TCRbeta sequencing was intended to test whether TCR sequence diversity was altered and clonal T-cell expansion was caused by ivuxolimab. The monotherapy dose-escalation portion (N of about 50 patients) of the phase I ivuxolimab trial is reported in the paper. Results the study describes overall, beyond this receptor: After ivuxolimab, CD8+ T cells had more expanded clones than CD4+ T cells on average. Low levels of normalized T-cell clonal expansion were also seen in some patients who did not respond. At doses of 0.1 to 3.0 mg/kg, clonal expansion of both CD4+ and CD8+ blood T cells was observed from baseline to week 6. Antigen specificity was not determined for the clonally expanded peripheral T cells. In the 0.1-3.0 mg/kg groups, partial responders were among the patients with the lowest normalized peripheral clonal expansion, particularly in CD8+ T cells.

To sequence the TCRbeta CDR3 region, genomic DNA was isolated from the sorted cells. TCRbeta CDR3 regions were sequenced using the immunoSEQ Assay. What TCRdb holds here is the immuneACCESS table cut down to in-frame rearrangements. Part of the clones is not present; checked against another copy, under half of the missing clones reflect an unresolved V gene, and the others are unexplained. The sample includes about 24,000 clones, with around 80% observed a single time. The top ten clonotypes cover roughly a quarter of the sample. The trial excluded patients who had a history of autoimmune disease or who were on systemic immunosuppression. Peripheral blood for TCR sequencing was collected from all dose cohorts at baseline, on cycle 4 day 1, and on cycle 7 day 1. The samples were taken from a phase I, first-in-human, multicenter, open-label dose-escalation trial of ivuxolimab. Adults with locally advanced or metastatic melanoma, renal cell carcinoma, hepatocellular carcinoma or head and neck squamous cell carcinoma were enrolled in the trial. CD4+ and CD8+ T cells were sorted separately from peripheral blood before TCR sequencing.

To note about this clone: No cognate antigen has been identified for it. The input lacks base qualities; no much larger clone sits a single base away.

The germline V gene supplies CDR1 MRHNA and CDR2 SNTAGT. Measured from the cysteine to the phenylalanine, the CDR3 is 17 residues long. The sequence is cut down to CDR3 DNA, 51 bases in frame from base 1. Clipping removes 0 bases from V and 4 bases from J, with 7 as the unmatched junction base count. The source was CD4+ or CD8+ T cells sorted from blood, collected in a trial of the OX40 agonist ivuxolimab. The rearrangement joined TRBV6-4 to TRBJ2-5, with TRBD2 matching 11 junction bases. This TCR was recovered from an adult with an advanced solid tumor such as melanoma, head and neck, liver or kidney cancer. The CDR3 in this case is CASSDSLAGGPLETQYF. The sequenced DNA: TGTGCCAGCAGTGACTCTTTAGCGGGAGGGCCTCTAGAGACCCAGTACTTC.